The 21 T cell receptor beta chains in this list originate from one sample, sequenced in a study of response to subunit inactivated influenza vaccine. TCRdb itself ran the RT-PCR reads through MiXCR, one entry per CDR3 protein. Of around 520,000 distinct CDR3 sequences in the sample, about 25% are singletons; the top ten hold 1.5% to 2%. Specimen: CD4+ T cells sorted from PBMCs, collected around 5 days after vaccination. The receptors stem from a man between 45 and 60 years old who received an inactivated influenza vaccine.

This clonotype occurred a few times. The J gene is TRBJ2-1, the V gene TRBV29-1; D is ambiguous. This CDR3 has 13 amino acids. CDR1 and CDR2 from the germline V gene are SQVTM and ANQGSEA. Trimming stripped 7 bases from V and 8 bases from J, with 18 bases between. CDR3 in amino acids: CSGGPVLGDEQFF. The CDR3 DNA follows: TGCAGCGGAGGACCCGTCCTCGGTGATGAGCAGTTCTTC.

The sample holds a few counts of this clonotype. This chain connects TRBV7-9 to TRBJ2-7; D is unresolved. V lost 3 bases and J lost 5, with 8 bases in between. Germline V gene lookup returns CDR1 SEHNR and CDR2 FQNEAQ (reference sequence). This CDR3 is built from 12 residues. CDR3: CASSFRSDEQYF. In nucleotides, the CDR3 is TGTGCCAGCAGCTTTCGGTCTGACGAGCAGTACTTC.

CDR3 region: CASSLWGQTGELFF. The DNA for the CDR3 is TGTGCCAGCAGTTTATGGGGTCAGACCGGGGAGCTGTTTTTT. V gene TRBV12-3 or TRBV12-4 combines with J gene TRBJ2-2; D unclear. Trimming left V 2 bases short and J 5 bases short, with 9 bases between. This CDR3 spans 14 amino acids.

This clonotype was seen a few times. The rearrangement links TRBV29-1 to TRBJ1-1, with a tentative D call TRBD1 (6 bases). The germline V and J ends were trimmed by 1 base and 0 bases, with 9 bases remaining between them. This CDR3 is 14 amino acids long. The germline V gene encodes CDR1 SQVTM and CDR2 ANQGSEA. The CDR3: CSVEGRGMNTEAFF. CDR3 DNA: TGCAGCGTTGAAGGCAGGGGTATGAACACTGAAGCTTTCTTT.

The gene calls are TRBV20-1 and TRBJ2-1; 13 bases fit TRBD2. Germline values: CDR1 DFQATT, CDR2 SNEGSKA (reference sequence). The CDR3 extends over 14 amino acids. The junction had 6 bases not matched to a gene; V was cut back by 5 bases and J by 8 bases. The CDR3 loop reads CSAARTSGSDEQFF. CDR3 DNA sequence: TGCAGTGCTGCCCGGACTAGCGGGAGTGATGAGCAGTTCTTC.

This clonotype was seen a few times. The rearrangement links TRBV20-1 to TRBJ2-7; 7 nucleotides line up with TRBD1. CDR1 and CDR2 (germline): DFQATT, SNEGSKA (reference sequence). V gave up 0 bases and J gave up 5 bases; unmatched junction bases: 7. CDR3 length equals 14 residues. The CDR3: CSARENGDRDEQYF. The DNA of the CDR3 is TGCAGTGCTAGAGAGAACGGAGACAGGGACGAGCAGTACTTC.

This clonotype was detected only a few times. This may arise from a read error, as a much more abundant clone is one base away. The J gene is TRBJ2-6, the V gene TRBV11-2, with D unclear. V lost 6 bases and J 0 bases, leaving 3 bases between the germline ends. CDR1 SGHAT and CDR2 FQNNGV come from the germline V gene. The CDR3 sequence is 13 residues long. The CDR3 loop is CASRYSGANVLTF. The CDR3 coding sequence is TGTGCCAGCAGATACTCTGGGGCCAACGTCCTGACTTTC.

This clonotype has a handful of counts. This chain links TRBV30 with TRBJ1-4, with 8 positions matching TRBD1. V lost 0 bases, J lost 4 bases, and 4 bases stayed unmatched. There are 15 residues in the CDR3. From germline, CDR1 is GTSNPN and CDR2 SVGIG (reference sequence). This chain's CDR3 is CAWSVPTGVNEKLFF. The CDR3 DNA reads TGTGCCTGGAGTGTCCCGACAGGGGTTAATGAAAAACTGTTTTTT.

The genes are TRBV7-2 and TRBJ2-1; D not resolved. CDR1 is SGHTA and CDR2 is FQGNSA in the germline V gene. V gave up 2 bases and J gave up 6 bases, with 14 bases separating them. The CDR3 consists of 15 residues. CDR3: CASSLLGPSSNEQFF. In nucleotides, the CDR3 is TGTGCCAGCAGCTTACTCGGACCCAGTAGCAATGAGCAGTTCTTC.

The genes are TRBV27 and TRBJ2-1; D remains unclear. Germline V gene lookup returns CDR1 MNHEY and CDR2 SMNVEV (reference sequence). The germline V and J ends were trimmed by 3 bases and 8 bases, with 8 bases remaining between them. The CDR3 has 12 residues. CDR3 bases: TGTGCCAGCAGTTTTGGCGCAGATGAGCAGTTCTTC. Protein product: CASSFGADEQFF.

This clonotype was detected a few times. This chain links TRBV20-1 with TRBJ2-5; D possibly corresponds to TRBD1 (5 bases). Germline CDR1 DFQATT, CDR2 SNEGSKA (reference sequence). The CDR3 extends over 13 amino acids. V lost 3 bases, J lost 4 bases, and 12 bases lay in between. The CDR3 loop reads CSARRQQIETQYF. The CDR3 DNA sequence: TGCAGTGCTAGGAGACAGCAGATAGAGACCCAGTACTTC.

The chain is built from TRBV12-3 or TRBV12-4 and TRBJ1-5; 7 nucleotides agree with TRBD1. The J segment lost 2 bases and the V segment lost 6 bases, leaving 7 bases of the junction unmatched. CDR3 length: 15 residues. The CDR3 sequence: CASSLQGRGNQPQHF. The CDR3 DNA reads TGTGCCAGCAGCTTACAGGGGAGAGGCAATCAGCCCCAGCATTTT.

The chain recombines TRBV20-1 with TRBJ1-1, with a weak D call TRBD1 (6 bases). Trimming pared 6 bases from V and 5 bases from J, leaving 16 bases between. This CDR3 has 13 amino acids. Germline V gene data show CDR1 as DFQATT and CDR2 as SNEGSKA (reference sequence). CDR3: CSAVRGGRTEAFF. The DNA of the CDR3 is TGCAGTGCCGTTCGGGGGGGCCGGACTGAAGCTTTCTTT.

The V gene is TRBV20-1, the J gene TRBJ1-4; the D is unclear. V lost 3 bases, J lost 2 bases, and 13 bases lay in between. The CDR3 has 15 residues. From germline, CDR1 is DFQATT and CDR2 SNEGSKA (reference sequence). In DNA, the CDR3 is TGCAGTGCTAGTACCAGAGCTAATACTAATGAAAAACTGTTTTTT. It encodes CSASTRANTNEKLFF.

Note on this clonotype: At one of its ends the junction is not consistent with the germline gene, which may arise from a read error. J is TRBJ1-5 and V is TRBV7-9; D might be TRBD1 (6 bases). Germline CDR1 reads SEHNR; CDR2 reads FQNEAQ (reference sequence). This CDR3 comprises 16 residues. The CDR3 DNA reads as TGTGCCAGCAGCTCAGACGGGACAAGGGGAAATCAGCCCAAGCATTTT. Translated: CASSSDGTRGNQPKHF.

V and J are TRBV28 and TRBJ2-5; D call uncertain. Between the trimmed V and J ends, which lost 1 base and 2 bases, there was a span of 11 bases. The CDR3 has 15 amino acids. Germline-derived CDR1 and CDR2 are MDHEN and SYDVKM. Here the CDR3 DNA reads TGTGCCAGCAGTTTATATGGGAAAGGGCAAGAGACCCAGTACTTC. This codes for CASSLYGKGQETQYF.

A few counts support this clonotype. V usage is TRBV5-1 and J usage is TRBJ2-3; the D gene is possibly TRBD2 (5 bases). The CDR3 runs to 13 residues. CDR1 is SGHRS, CDR2 YFSETQ, per germline. The germline V and J ends were trimmed by 4 bases and 1 base, with 7 bases remaining between them. The CDR3 nucleotides read TGCGCCAGCAGCACCGGGGGCACAGATACGCAGTATTTT. Translating gives CASSTGGTDTQYF.

V gene TRBV7-9 combines with J gene TRBJ2-5, with D unresolved. The CDR3 length is 14 residues. Trimming took off 3 bases at V and 2 bases at J, with 10 bases between the two ends. CDR1 is SEHNR, CDR2 FQNEAQ, per germline (reference sequence). The CDR3 coding sequence is TGTGCCAGCAGCTTGGACCCGACGCAAGAGACCCAGTACTTC. This translates into CASSLDPTQETQYF. Combining the CDR3 with reference TRBV7-9 and TRBJ2-5 gives the whole variable domain DTGVSQNPRHKITKRGQNVTFRCDPISEHNRLYWYRQTLGQGPEFLTYFQNEAQLEKSRLLSDRFSAERPKGSFSTLEIQRTEQGDSAMYLCASSLDPTQETQYFGPGTRLLVL.

The chain couples TRBV9 to TRBJ2-2; D is unclear. Trimming shortened V by 4 bases and J by 1 base, and 23 bases separated the two germline ends. The CDR3 contains 19 residues. Germline V gene lookup returns CDR1 SGDLS and CDR2 YYNGEE. CDR3 sequence (DNA): TGTGCCAGCAGCAGGTTGGCAGGCCAAACACGGAAGAACACCGGGGAGCTGTTTTTT. It yields the protein CASSRLAGQTRKNTGELFF.

This clonotype was picked up a small number of times. This rearrangement joins TRBV20-1 to TRBJ1-4; D not resolved. The ends were cut back, 6 bases at V and 0 bases at J, with 11 bases in the middle. This CDR3 has 14 residues. The germline V gene has CDR1 DFQATT and CDR2 SNEGSKA (reference sequence). Here the CDR3 reads CSASDRTTNEKLFF. CDR3 DNA: TGCAGTGCGTCCGACCGCACAACTAATGAAAAACTGTTTTTT.

The chain carries TRBV18 and TRBJ2-1; D gene uncertain. V was trimmed by 0 bases and J by 9 bases, leaving 15 bases between them. The CDR3 covers 15 residues. Germline V CDR1 and CDR2: KGHSH, LQKENI. This chain's CDR3 is CASSPPALSGSEQFF. CDR3 nucleotides: TGTGCCAGCTCACCACCGGCTCTCTCGGGTAGTGAGCAGTTCTTC.